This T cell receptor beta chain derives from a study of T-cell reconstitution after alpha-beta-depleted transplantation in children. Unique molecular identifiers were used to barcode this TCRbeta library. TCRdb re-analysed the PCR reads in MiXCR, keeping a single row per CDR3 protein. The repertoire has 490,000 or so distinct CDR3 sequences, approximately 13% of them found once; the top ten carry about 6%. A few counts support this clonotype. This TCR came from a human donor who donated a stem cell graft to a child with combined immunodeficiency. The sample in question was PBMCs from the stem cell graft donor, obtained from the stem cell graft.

The CDR3 reads CASSQDTWGGTEAFF. The CDR3 bases are TGCGCCAGCAGCCAAGATACATGGGGGGGCACTGAAGCTTTCTTT. The chain uses TRBV4-3 and TRBJ1-1; D might be TRBD1 (5 bases). This CDR3 has 15 residues. CDR1 LGHNA and CDR2 YSLEER come from the germline V gene. Trimming stripped 0 bases from V and 4 bases from J, with 12 bases between.